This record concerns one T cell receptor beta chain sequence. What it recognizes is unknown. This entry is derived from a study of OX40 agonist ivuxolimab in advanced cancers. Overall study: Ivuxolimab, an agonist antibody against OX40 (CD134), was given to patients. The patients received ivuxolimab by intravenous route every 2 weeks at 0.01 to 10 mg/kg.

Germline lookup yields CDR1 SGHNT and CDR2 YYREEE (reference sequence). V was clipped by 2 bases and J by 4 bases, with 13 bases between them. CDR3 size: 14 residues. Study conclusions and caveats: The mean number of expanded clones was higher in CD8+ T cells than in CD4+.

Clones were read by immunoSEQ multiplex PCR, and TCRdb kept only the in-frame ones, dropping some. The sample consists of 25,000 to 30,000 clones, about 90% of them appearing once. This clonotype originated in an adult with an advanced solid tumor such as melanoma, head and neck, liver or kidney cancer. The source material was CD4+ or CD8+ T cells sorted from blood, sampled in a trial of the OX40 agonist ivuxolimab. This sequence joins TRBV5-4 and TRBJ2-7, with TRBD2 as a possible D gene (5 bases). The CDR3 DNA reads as TGTGCCAGCAGCTTACAAGGACTTCGATACGAGCAGTACTTC. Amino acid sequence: CASSLQGLRYEQYF. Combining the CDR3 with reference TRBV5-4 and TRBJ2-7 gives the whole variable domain ETGVTQSPTHLIKTRGQQVTLRCSSQSGHNTVSWYQQALGQGPQFIFQYYREEENGRGNFPPRFSGLQFPNYSSELNVNALELDDSALYLCASSLQGLRYEQYFGPGTRLTVT.